The T cell receptor (beta chain) described here comes from a study of a mutant IDH1 vaccine in newly diagnosed glioma. About the study: Of the patients given treatment, roughly 62% were male and 37.5% were female, and a mean age of around 44 years was recorded. Prior therapy was radiotherapy, temozolomide, or both; most received both.

Time point defined: baseline, week 1 (first vaccination visit). Sample treatment: pre-vaccination baseline after standard-of-care therapy. Donor diagnoses consisted of new WHO grade 3 or 4 IDH1-mutant, ATRX-lost astrocytomas. Note on this clone: The antigen is not known.

Sequenced by immunoSEQ multiplex PCR; TCRdb stores in-frame clones only, minus some. The table records about 15,000 clones, roughly nine tenths of them present only once. Overall study results and limits: The vaccine induced immune responses, and these occurred in roughly 93% of patients.

Germline V gene sequence: CDR1 MNHEY, CDR2 SMNVEV (reference sequence). This CDR3 has 15 residues. V lost 1 base and J 1 base, leaving 10 bases between the germline ends. Sequenced here: PBMCs, sampled from a glioma patient treated with radiotherapy, temozolomide or both. The V and J genes are TRBV27 and TRBJ1-1; possible D gene TRBD1, 5 bases. The receptor was isolated from a woman aged 40 to 50 with glioma. Some clones in this sample may be carry-over from other donors' samples. This CDR3 reads CASSLFGTGNTEAFF. The CDR3 DNA reads TGTGCCAGCAGTTTATTTGGGACGGGGAACACTGAAGCTTTCTTT.